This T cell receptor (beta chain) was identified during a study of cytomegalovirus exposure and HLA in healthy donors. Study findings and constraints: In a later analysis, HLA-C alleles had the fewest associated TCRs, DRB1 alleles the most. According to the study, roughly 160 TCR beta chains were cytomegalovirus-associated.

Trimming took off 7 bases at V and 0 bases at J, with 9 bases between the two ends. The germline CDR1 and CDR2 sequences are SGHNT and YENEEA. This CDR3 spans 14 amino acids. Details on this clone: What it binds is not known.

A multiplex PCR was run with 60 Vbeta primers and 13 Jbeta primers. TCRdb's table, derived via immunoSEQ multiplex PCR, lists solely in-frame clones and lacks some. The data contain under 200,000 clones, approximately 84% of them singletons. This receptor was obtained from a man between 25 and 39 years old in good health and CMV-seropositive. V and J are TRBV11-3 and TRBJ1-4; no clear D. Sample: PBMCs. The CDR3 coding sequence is TGTGCCAGCACCACGGGTTCAACTAATGAAAAACTGTTTTTT. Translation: CASTTGSTNEKLFF. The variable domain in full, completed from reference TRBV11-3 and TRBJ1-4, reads EAGVVQSPRYKIIEKKQPVAFWCNPISGHNTLYWYLQNLGQGPELLIRYENEEAVDDSQLPKDRFSAERLKGVDSTLKIQPAELGDSAVYLCASTTGSTNEKLFFGSGTQLSVL.